The rows below give T cell receptor beta chains drawn from one sample of a study of CD8 T cells in ankylosing spondylitis. MiXCR, applied by TCRdb to the 5' RACE reads, yields one record per CDR3 protein. The sample lists tens of thousands of distinct CDR3 sequences; approximately 9.6% were seen once. Sequencing was done on a sample of blood, either unsorted or a sorted T cell fraction (not recorded which). The receptor source for this set is a male donor with ankylosing spondylitis. The CDR3 runs from the conserved cysteine through the conserved F or W. A D gene is named only where the DNA matches it firmly. The size of a clone is reported for some rows only, either as once, few or many, or as a class for expanded clones.

j_call v_call clone_size d_call cdr3_aa cdr3_nt
TRBJ1-2 TRBV12-3/TRBV12-4 few . CASMGDGYTF TGTGCCAGCATGGGTGATGGCTACACCTTC
TRBJ2-7 TRBV6-6 . TRBD2 CASSKAGGQSPYEQYF TGTGCCAGCAGTAAAGCGGGAGGCCAAAGTCCTTACGAGCAGTACTTC
TRBJ2-5 TRBV12-3/TRBV12-4 few . CASSPPGGGPTQYF TGTGCCAGCAGTCCTCCTGGCGGGGGCCCGACCCAGTACTTC
TRBJ2-7 TRBV3-1 many TRBD2 CASSPKPGTSVREQYF TGTGCCAGCAGCCCCAAACCCGGGACTAGCGTCCGCGAGCAGTACTTC
TRBJ2-2 TRBV15 . TRBD2 CATRPPTSGRGTGELFF TGTGCCACCAGGCCACCGACTAGCGGGAGAGGAACCGGGGAGCTGTTTTTT
TRBJ2-3 TRBV12-3/TRBV12-4 many . CASSLSGLGTDTQYF TGTGCCAGCAGTTTAAGCGGTCTGGGGACAGATACGCAGTATTTT
TRBJ1-1 TRBV29-1 once TRBD1 CSVLGQAMNTEAFF TGCAGCGTTCTGGGACAGGCAATGAACACTGAAGCTTTCTTT
TRBJ2-1 TRBV7-9 many TRBD1 CASSSQGDSYNEQFF TGTGCCAGCAGCTCCCAGGGGGACTCCTACAATGAGCAGTTCTTC
TRBJ2-7 TRBV5-8 . . CASSFRPGGPSYEQYF TGTGCCAGCAGCTTCCGACCGGGGGGCCCTTCCTACGAGCAGTACTTC
TRBJ2-5 TRBV5-6 . . CASSPAGFGTETQYF TGTGCCAGCAGCCCGGCGGGGTTCGGTACAGAGACCCAGTACTTC
TRBJ1-2 TRBV20-1 few . CSASPADSYGYTF TGCAGTGCTAGCCCCGCAGATAGCTATGGCTACACCTTC
TRBJ1-5 TRBV7-8 . TRBD1 CASSRPGQGDQPQHF TGTGCCAGCAGCCGACCCGGACAGGGAGATCAGCCCCAGCATTTT
TRBJ2-1 TRBV7-9 many . CASSLDGPRGSYNEQFF TGTGCCAGCAGCTTGGATGGACCTCGAGGTTCCTACAATGAGCAGTTCTTC
TRBJ2-1 TRBV7-9 . . CASVAAHNEQFF TGTGCCAGCGTGGCCGCTCACAATGAGCAGTTCTTC
TRBJ1-1 TRBV5-6 . . CASSGPGVHTEAFF TGTGCCAGCAGCGGGCCCGGGGTTCACACTGAAGCTTTCTTT
TRBJ1-1 TRBV27 few TRBD1 CASSRGDRVNTEAFF TGTGCCAGCAGCCGGGGGGACAGGGTGAACACTGAAGCTTTCTTT
TRBJ2-1 TRBV7-9 many . CASLELGGTTNNEQFF TGTGCCAGCCTAGAACTTGGAGGGACAACAAACAATGAGCAGTTCTTC